In this sample, the clone carrying this T cell receptor (beta chain) turned up once. The antigen is undetermined. This sample is part of a study of shared clonotypes between healthy human individuals. Study context: The composition of the donors was a couple of women and a few men aged 18 to 49. Findings and caveats of the study: In this cohort, only blood was sampled, and tissue repertoires likely differ.

Sequencing was performed with immunoSEQ multiplex PCR; in TCRdb, only in-frame clones are kept and a portion is missing. The sample carries about 490,000 clones, about 80% recorded once. Each unsorted sample relied on 100 million or so PBMCs as its source of genomic DNA. V dropped 8 bases and J dropped 4 bases, with 21 bases sitting between them. The germline V gene has CDR1 LNHNV and CDR2 YYDKDF (reference sequence). The CDR3 consists of 16 residues. The sequenced material came from PBMCs. This chain links TRBV15 with TRBJ1-5; no firm D call. The source is a woman between 40 and 50 years old in good health. Some clones in this sample may be carry-over from other donors' samples. As DNA, the CDR3 is TGTGCCACCGGAGCTGGAATGAGGGCAAATAATCAGCCCCAGCATTTT. It translates to CATGAGMRANNQPQHF.